This note documents a single T cell receptor beta chain sequence. This CDR3 has 13 residues. CDR1 is MDHEN and CDR2 is SYDVKM in the germline V gene. V shed 5 bases and J shed 5 bases, with 10 bases lying between them. Study processing details: Cell counts per sample came from amplifying reference gene primers. Some clones are missing from TCRdb's copy, which holds only in-frame ones; the method was immunoSEQ multiplex PCR. Clone size and V and J calls were adopted from that table, with D and trimming inferred from the DNA. The repertoire holds roughly 45,000 clones, with just over 85% as singletons. This entry belongs to a study of blood T cell repertoires in COVID-19. Study overall: Samples taken during acute and convalescent COVID-19 were collected in the United States, Italy and Spain. Nucleic acid was either cDNA or gDNA, and it came from T cells, B-cell-depleted T cells, or PBMCs.

Seattle participants joined during active infection and were tracked over time. The sequenced sample consisted of peripheral blood. This TCR was recovered from a woman at least 80 years old with COVID-19, enrolled during active disease. The rearrangement uses TRBV28 and TRBJ1-5; no clear D. The CDR3 region has the DNA TGTGCCAGCAGTCCAGCCGGGTATCAGCCCCAGCATTTT. It translates to CASSPAGYQPQHF.